The following is a T cell receptor (beta chain) sequence with its context. Its matching antigen is unknown. V lost 0 bases to trimming and J lost 7 bases; unmatched junction nucleotides: 12. CDR1 is GTSNPN, CDR2 SVGIG, per germline (reference sequence). The CDR3 length is 17 residues. The record originates from a study of T cells in Graves' hyperthyroidism and ophthalmopathy. Study-level points and caveats: Separation of ophthalmopathy from stable hyperthyroidism was achieved by a 13 V-J model.

From RNA transcripts, TCR beta CDR3 regions were amplified. TCR CDR3 underwent first-round RT-PCR with the HTBI primer set. From the multiplex PCR reads, TCRdb called clonotypes with MiXCR, one entry per CDR3 protein. The table shows roughly 250,000 distinct CDR3 sequences, with roughly 20% occurring only once. Clinical symptoms, serum thyroxine and TRAb, thyroid ultrasound and orbital computed tomography were used for the diagnoses. The chain recombines TRBV30 with TRBJ2-2; 9 nucleotides match TRBD2. The clonotype comes from a man under 40 with Graves' ophthalmopathy. Sequenced: blood. The DNA of the CDR3 is TGTGCCTGGAGTGTACAGGGTAGAGCGGGAGGTGGCGGGGAGCTGTTTTTT. Translated: CAWSVQGRAGGGGELFF.